This T cell receptor beta chain was recorded in a study of graft-versus-host responses after intestinal transplantation (dated by TCRdb to the early 2020s). Study-wide context: Multivisceral, liver-intestinal, or isolated intestinal transplants were received by the recipients. Alloreactive clones were identified by sequencing pre-transplant mixed lymphocyte reaction products and comparing these products with unstimulated pre-transplant donor and recipient T cells. Rather than being sequenced by the commercial service, samples from a few later patients were sequenced in-house on an Illumina MiSeq and processed with MiXCR. All recipients received anti-thymocyte globulin induction followed by maintenance tacrolimus and steroids for two to four years. The cohort enrolled 20 to 25 intestinal transplant recipients, one of whom was a retransplant, and a few patients without pretransplant specimens were excluded. A peak of at least 4% donor T cells among recipient peripheral blood mononuclear cells was the definition used for donor T cell macrochimerism. Bulk TCR-beta CDR3 sequencing was used to track graft-versus-host and host-versus-graft alloreactive T cell clones in the graft, circulation and bone marrow after intestinal transplantation.

In the case of this clone: It lacks a known antigen. Qualities for individual bases were not recorded, and no much larger clone is one base off.

Libraries were made using the immunoSEQ multiplex PCR assay. For most patients, high-throughput TCR-beta CDR3 sequencing of genomic DNA was performed by Adaptive Biotechnologies. In the authors' own workflow: Adaptive's ImmunoSEQ software supplied the TCR sequencing data for around 19 patients, while MiXCR and VDJtools were used to process a few other patients. CDR3 nucleotide sequences shared by donor and recipient were removed because the origin of these sequences could not be assigned. To be classed as alloreactive, a clone needed at least 2-fold expansion over unstimulated cells and a minimum CFSE-low frequency of 0.002% (template counts) or 0.001% (read counts). Mappable clones were those detected in sequenced pre-transplant spleen, lymph node, or MLR CFSE-low populations of the donor or recipient. Cumulative frequency of alloreactive clones was calculated as a percentage of all sequences weighted by copy number. TCRdb carries this immuneACCESS record with in-frame sequences only. Its versions omit some clonotypes, under half of them owing to an unresolved V gene in the studies checked, with the rest unexplained. That table furnishes V, J and clone size, whereas the DNA furnished D and trimming. The sample records approximately 7,000 clones, roughly two thirds of which are singletons. The leading ten clones occupy approximately 5.1% of the sample.

Overall study outcomes, separate from this receptor: High GvH to HvG T cell clonal ratios were observed in the allografts of patients with donor T cell macrochimerism. The relatively low number and heterogeneity of intestinal transplant patients limited the conclusions. GvH clones were detected in recipient bone marrow, and some of these GvH clones were observed earlier in ileal mucosa or blood, consistent with an intestinal mucosal origin. Early after transplant, peak levels of circulating GvH clones were associated with declines in HvG clones.

To isolate intraepithelial and lamina propria lymphocytes from graft specimens, dithiothreitol, EDTA incubations and collagenase D digestion were used. Serial intestinal graft biopsy specimens collected up to 600 days after transplant underwent bulk TCR-beta sequencing. V sheds 2 bases and J sheds 0 bases, leaving 11 bases between their ends. The CDR1 and CDR2 encoded by the germline V gene are SGHVS and FQNEAQ. Taken from cysteine to phenylalanine, the CDR3 has 16 residues. Only CDR3 DNA is held: 48 bases, read in frame from base 1. This receptor was taken from a human patient who received an intestinal transplant, so some T cells may come from the graft donor. The sample in question was ileum tissue, obtained around 50 days after transplant. The chain uses TRBV7-8 and TRBJ1-5, with the identity of the D gene unclear. In nucleotides, the sequence is TGTGCCAGCAGCTTATTGGGAGGCCCTAGCAATCAGCCCCAGCATTTT. It is translated as CASSLLGGPSNQPQHF.